Reported below is one T cell receptor beta chain. Assay used: immunoSEQ multiplex PCR; TCRdb lists only in-frame clones, some missing. Counted here are about 79,000 clones, 94% occurring once; the ten biggest clones make up roughly 0.26%. The sample belongs to a study of technical replicates of blood from several donors. V was pared by 0 bases and J by 5 bases, with 5 bases of the junction left unmatched. The CDR3 totals 15 residues. The V gene's germline CDR1 is SGHRS and CDR2 YFSETQ. The origin of this receptor is a human donor in good health. The chain couples TRBV5-1 to TRBJ1-5, with 7 bases that match TRBD1. The specimen was T cells isolated from PBMCs. The CDR3 DNA is TGCGCCAGCAGCTTGGAGGGGGCTCAGCATCAGCCCCAGCATTTT. Encoded protein: CASSLEGAQHQPQHF.